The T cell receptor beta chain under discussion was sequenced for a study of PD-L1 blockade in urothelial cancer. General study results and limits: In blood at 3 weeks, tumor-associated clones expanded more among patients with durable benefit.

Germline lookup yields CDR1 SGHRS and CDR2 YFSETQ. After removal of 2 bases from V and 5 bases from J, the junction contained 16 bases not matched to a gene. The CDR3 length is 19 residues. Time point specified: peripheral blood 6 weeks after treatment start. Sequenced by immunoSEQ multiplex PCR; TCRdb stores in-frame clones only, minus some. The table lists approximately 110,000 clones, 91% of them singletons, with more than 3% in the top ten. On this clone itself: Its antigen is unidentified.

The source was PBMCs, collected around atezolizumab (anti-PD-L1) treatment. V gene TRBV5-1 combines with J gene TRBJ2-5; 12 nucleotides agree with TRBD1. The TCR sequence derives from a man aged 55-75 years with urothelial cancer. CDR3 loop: CASSFLDRPGTGGRETQYF. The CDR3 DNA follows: TGCGCCAGCAGCTTCCTCGACCGCCCCGGGACAGGGGGCCGGGAGACCCAGTACTTC.